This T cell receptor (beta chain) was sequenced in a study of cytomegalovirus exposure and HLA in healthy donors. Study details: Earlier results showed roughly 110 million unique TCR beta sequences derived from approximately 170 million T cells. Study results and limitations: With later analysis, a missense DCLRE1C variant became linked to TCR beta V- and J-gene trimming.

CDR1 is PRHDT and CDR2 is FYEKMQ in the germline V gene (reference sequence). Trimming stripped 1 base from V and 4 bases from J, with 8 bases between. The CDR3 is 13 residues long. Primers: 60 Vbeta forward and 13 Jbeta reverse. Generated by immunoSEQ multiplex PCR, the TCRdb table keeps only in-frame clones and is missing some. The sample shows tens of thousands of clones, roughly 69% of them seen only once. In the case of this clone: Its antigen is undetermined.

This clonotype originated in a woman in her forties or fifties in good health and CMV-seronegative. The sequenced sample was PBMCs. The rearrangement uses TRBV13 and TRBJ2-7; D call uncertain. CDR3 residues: CASSLAVGYEQYF. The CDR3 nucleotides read TGTGCCAGCAGCTTAGCTGTCGGGTACGAGCAGTACTTC.